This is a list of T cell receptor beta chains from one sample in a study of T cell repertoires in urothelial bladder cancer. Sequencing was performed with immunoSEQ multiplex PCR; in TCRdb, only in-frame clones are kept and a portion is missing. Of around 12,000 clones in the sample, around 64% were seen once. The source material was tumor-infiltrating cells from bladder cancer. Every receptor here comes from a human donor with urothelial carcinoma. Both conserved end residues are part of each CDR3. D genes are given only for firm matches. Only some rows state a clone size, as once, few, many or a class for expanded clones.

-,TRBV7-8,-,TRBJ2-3,CASSPRDTQYF,TGTGCCAGCAGCCCCAGGGATACGCAGTATTTT
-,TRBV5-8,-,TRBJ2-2,CASNRFGAGTGELFF,TGTGCCAGCAACCGGTTCGGGGCGGGCACCGGGGAGCTGTTTTTT
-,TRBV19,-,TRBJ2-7,CASRQASGASSYEQYF,TGTGCCAGTAGGCAGGCCTCGGGCGCCTCGTCCTACGAGCAGTACTTC
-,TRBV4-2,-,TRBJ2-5,CASSQGGTLQETQYF,TGTGCCAGCAGCCAAGGTGGGACTCTTCAAGAGACCCAGTACTTC
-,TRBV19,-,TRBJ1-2,CASSIGGQNGYTF,TGTGCCAGTAGTATAGGAGGTCAGAATGGCTACACCTTC
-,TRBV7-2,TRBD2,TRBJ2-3,CASSLSRAGGTDTQYF,TGTGCCAGCAGCCTAAGTAGGGCGGGGGGCACAGATACGCAGTATTTT
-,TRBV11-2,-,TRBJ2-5,CASSSGRTGQETQYF,TGTGCCAGCAGCTCGGGCCGGACGGGACAAGAGACCCAGTACTTC
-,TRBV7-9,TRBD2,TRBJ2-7,CASSPRTSGGYEQYF,TGTGCCAGCAGCCCCAGGACTAGCGGGGGGTACGAGCAGTACTTC
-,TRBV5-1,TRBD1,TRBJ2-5,CASATGDQETQYF,TGCGCCAGCGCGACAGGGGACCAAGAGACCCAGTACTTC
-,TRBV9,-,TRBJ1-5,CASSRGGAPNQPQHF,TGTGCCAGCAGCCGGGGGGGGGCACCCAATCAGCCCCAGCATTTT
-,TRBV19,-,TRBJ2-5,CASSIESRRGETQYF,TGTGCCAGTAGTATAGAATCGCGGCGAGGGGAGACCCAGTACTTC
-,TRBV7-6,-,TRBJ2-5,CASSFPGVGTQYF,TGTGCCAGCAGCTTCCCGGGGGTGGGTACCCAGTACTTC
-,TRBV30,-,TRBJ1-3,CACDSHQSGNTIYF,TGTGCCTGTGACAGTCATCAATCTGGAAACACCATATATTTT
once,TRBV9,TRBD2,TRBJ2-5,CASSPGSASGETQYF,TGTGCCAGCAGCCCAGGGAGTGCTAGCGGAGAGACCCAGTACTTC
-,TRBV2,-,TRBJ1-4,CATSPGEASEKLFF,TGTGCCACCTCACCGGGGGAGGCTTCCGAAAAACTGTTTTTT
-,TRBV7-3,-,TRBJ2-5,CASSLAPGAGQLETQYF,TGTGCCAGCAGCTTGGCCCCAGGAGCGGGTCAGCTTGAGACCCAGTACTTC
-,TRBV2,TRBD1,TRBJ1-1,CASSPQGRWTEAFF,TGTGCCAGCAGTCCACAGGGGCGATGGACTGAAGCTTTCTTT
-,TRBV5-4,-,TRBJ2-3,CASSLDRSTDTQYF,TGTGCCAGCAGCTTGGACAGGTCCACAGATACGCAGTATTTT